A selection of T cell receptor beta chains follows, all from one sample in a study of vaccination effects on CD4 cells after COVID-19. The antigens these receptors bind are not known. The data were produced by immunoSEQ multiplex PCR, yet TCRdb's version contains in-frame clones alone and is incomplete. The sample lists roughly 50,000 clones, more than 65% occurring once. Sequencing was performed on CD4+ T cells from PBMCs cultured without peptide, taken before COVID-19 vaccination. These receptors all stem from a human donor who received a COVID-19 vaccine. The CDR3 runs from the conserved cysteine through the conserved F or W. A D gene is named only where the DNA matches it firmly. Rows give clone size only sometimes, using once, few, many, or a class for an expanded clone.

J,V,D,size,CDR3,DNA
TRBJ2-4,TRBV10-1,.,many,CASSEPNLSTGSKNIQYF,TGCGCCAGCAGTGAGCCGAACTTATCTACAGGGAGCAAAAACATTCAGTACTTC
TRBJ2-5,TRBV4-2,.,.,CASSQDRGRVETQYF,TGTGCCAGCAGCCAAGATAGGGGCAGGGTGGAGACCCAGTACTTC
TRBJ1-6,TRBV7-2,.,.,CASSPSRNWVSPLHF,TGTGCCAGCAGCCCCTCCCGTAACTGGGTTTCACCCCTCCACTTT
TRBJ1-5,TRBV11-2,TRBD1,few,CASSRQGNQPQHF,TGTGCCAGCAGCCGACAGGGAAATCAGCCCCAGCATTTT
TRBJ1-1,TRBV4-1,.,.,CASSQDFWDTEAFF,TGCGCCAGCAGCCAAGATTTCTGGGACACTGAAGCTTTCTTT
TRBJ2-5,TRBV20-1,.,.,CILGGAETQYF,TGCATACTGGGCGGGGCAGAGACCCAGTACTTC
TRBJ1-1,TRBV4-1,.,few,CASSSPRHTEAFF,TGCGCCAGCAGCTCGCCTAGGCACACTGAAGCTTTCTTT
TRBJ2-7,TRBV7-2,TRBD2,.,CASSLEGTSAGYEQYF,TGTGCCAGCAGCTTAGAAGGGACTAGCGCGGGATACGAGCAGTACTTC
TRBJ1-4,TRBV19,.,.,CASSPRPGDNEKLFF,TGTGCCAGTAGCCCTCGGCCAGGGGATAATGAAAAACTGTTTTTT
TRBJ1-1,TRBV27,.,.,CASSSPRDGNTEAFF,TGTGCCAGCAGTTCACCTCGGGACGGGAACACTGAAGCTTTCTTT
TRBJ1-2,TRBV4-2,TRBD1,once,CASSQDPDRVYGYTF,TGTGCCAGCAGCCAGGATCCGGACAGGGTCTATGGCTACACCTTC
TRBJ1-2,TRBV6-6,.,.,CASSYSLPYGYTF,TGTGCCAGCAGTTACTCGCTTCCCTATGGCTACACCTTC
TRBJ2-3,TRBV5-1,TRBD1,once,CASSLGDRTDTQYF,TGCGCCAGCAGCTTGGGGGACAGAACAGATACGCAGTATTTT
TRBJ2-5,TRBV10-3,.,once,CAISERVQETQYF,TGTGCCATCAGTGAGAGGGTACAAGAGACCCAGTACTTC
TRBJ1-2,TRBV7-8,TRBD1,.,CASSLLDRVGGYTF,TGTGCCAGCAGCCTCCTGGACAGGGTGGGTGGCTACACCTTC
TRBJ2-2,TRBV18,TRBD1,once,CASSRRDRPNTGELFF,TGTGCCAGCTCACGACGGGACAGGCCGAACACCGGGGAGCTGTTTTTT
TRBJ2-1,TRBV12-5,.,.,CASGFVGNEQFF,TGTGCTAGTGGTTTCGTGGGCAATGAGCAGTTCTTC
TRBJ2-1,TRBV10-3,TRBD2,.,CAISESGRGDEQFF,TGTGCCATCAGTGAGTCGGGACGGGGGGATGAGCAGTTCTTC
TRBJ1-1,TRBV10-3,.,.,CAIRGTIENTEAFF,TGTGCCATCAGGGGGACCATAGAGAACACTGAAGCTTTCTTT
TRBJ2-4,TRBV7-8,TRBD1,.,CASSLVGDRAKNIQYF,TGTGCCAGCAGCTTAGTCGGGGACAGGGCAAAAAACATTCAGTACTTC
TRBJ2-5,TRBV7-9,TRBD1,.,CASSRGQGVQETQYF,TGTGCCAGCAGCCGCGGACAGGGGGTACAAGAGACCCAGTACTTC
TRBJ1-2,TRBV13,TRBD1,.,CASSLAGTGNGYTF,TGTGCCAGCAGCTTAGCCGGGACAGGGAATGGCTACACCTTC
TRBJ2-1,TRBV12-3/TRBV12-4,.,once,CASSPRYNEQFF,TGTGCCAGCAGTCCCAGATACAATGAGCAGTTCTTC
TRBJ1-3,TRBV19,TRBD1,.,CASSPSPGTGFSPGNTIYF,TGTGCCAGTAGTCCAAGTCCCGGGACAGGGTTTTCCCCTGGAAACACCATATATTTT
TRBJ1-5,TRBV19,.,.,CASSIVTGVGNQPQHF,TGTGCCAGTAGTATAGTGACAGGAGTCGGCAATCAGCCCCAGCATTTT
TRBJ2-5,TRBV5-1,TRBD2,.,CASSFETRLAGGRETQYF,TGCGCCAGCAGCTTCGAAACCCGACTAGCGGGAGGTAGGGAGACCCAGTACTTC
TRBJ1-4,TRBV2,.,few,CASRWQDTNEKLFF,TGTGCCAGCAGGTGGCAGGATACTAATGAAAAACTGTTTTTT
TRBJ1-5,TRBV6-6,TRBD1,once,CASKGQGALNQPQHF,TGTGCCAGCAAGGGACAGGGGGCCTTAAATCAGCCCCAGCATTTT
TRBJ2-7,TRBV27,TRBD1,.,CASSEGTGPSYEQYF,TGTGCCAGCAGTGAAGGGACAGGGCCCTCCTACGAGCAGTACTTC
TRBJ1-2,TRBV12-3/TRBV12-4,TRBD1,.,CASSLTGAKAF,TGTGCCAGCAGTTTAACAGGGGCAAAAGCCTTC
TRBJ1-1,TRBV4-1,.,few,CASSQDRSPRVTEAFF,TGCGCCAGCAGCCAAGATCGGAGCCCTCGGGTGACTGAAGCTTTCTTT
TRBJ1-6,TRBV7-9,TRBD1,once,CASSKGAGNSPLHF,TGTGCCAGCTCCAAGGGGGCAGGAAATTCACCCCTCCACTTT
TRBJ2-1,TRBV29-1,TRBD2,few,CSAGTSGSSYNEQFF,TGCAGCGCCGGGACTAGCGGGAGCTCCTACAATGAGCAGTTCTTC
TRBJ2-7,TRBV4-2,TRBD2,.,CASSESGTIPYEQYF,TGTGCCAGCAGCGAATCCGGGACTATTCCCTACGAGCAGTACTTC
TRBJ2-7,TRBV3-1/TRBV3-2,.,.,CASSTSAQTYEQYF,TGTGCCAGCAGCACCTCTGCCCAAACCTACGAGCAGTACTTC
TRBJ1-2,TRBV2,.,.,CASRLTVNYGYTF,TGTGCCAGCAGGCTGACGGTAAACTATGGCTACACCTTC
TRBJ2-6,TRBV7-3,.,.,CASSPWGRNLSGANVLTF,TGTGCCAGCAGCCCATGGGGCAGGAACCTCTCTGGGGCCAACGTCCTGACTTTC